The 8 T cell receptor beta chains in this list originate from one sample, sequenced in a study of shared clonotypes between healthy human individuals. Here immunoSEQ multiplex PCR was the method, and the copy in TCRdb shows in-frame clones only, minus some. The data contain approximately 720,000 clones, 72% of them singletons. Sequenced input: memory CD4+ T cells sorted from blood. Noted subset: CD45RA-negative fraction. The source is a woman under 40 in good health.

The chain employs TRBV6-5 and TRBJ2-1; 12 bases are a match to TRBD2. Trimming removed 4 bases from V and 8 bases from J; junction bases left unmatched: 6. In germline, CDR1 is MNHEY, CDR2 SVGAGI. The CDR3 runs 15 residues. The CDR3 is CASSSLAGGWDEQFF. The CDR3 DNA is TGTGCCAGCAGTTCGCTAGCGGGAGGGTGGGATGAGCAGTTCTTC.

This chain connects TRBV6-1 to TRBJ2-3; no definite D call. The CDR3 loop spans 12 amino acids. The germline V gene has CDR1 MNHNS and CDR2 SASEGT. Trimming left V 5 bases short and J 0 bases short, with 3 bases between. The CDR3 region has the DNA TGTGCCAGCAGTCCAAGCACAGATACGCAGTATTTT. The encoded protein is CASSPSTDTQYF.

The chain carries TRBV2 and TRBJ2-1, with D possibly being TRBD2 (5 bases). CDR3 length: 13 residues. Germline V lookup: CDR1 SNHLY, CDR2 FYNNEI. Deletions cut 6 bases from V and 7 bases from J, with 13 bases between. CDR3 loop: CASSPRTRNEQFF. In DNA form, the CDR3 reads TGTGCCAGCAGCCCTAGGACTCGTAATGAGCAGTTCTTC.

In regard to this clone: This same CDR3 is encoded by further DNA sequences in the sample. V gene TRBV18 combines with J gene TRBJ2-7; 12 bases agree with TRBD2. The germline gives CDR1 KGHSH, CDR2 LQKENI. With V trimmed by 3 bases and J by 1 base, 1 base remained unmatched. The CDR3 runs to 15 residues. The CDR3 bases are TGTGCCAGCTCACCCGGGACTAGCGGGTCCTACGAGCAGTACTTC. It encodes CASSPGTSGSYEQYF. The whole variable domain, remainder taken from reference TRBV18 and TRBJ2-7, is NAGVMQNPRHLVRRRGQEARLRCSPMKGHSHVYWYRQLPEEGLKFMVYLQKENIIDESGMPKERFSAEFPKEGPSILRIQQVVRGDSAAYFCASSPGTSGSYEQYFGPGTRLTVT.

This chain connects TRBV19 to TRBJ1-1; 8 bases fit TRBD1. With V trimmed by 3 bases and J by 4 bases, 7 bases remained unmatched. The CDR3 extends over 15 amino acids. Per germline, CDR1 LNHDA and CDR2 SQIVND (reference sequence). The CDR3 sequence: CASSIRGQGGTEAFF. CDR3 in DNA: TGTGCCAGTAGTATCCGAGGACAGGGAGGCACTGAAGCTTTCTTT.

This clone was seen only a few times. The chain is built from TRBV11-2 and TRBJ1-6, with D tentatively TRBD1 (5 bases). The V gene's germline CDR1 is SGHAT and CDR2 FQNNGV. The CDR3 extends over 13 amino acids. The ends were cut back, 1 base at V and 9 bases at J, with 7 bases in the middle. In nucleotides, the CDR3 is TGTGCCAGCAGCTTAGGAGGGGTTTCACCCCTCCACTTT. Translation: CASSLGGVSPLHF.

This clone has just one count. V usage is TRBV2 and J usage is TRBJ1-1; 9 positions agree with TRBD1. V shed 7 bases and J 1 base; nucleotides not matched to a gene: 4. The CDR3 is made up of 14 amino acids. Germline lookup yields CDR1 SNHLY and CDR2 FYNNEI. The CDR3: CASTAGQGNTEAFF. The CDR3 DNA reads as TGTGCCAGCACTGCGGGACAGGGGAACACTGAAGCTTTCTTT.

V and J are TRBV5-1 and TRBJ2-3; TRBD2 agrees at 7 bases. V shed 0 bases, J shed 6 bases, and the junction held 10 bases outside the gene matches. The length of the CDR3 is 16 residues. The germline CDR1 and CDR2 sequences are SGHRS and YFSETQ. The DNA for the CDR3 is TGCGCCAGCAGCTTGGCCACGCGGATAGCGGGCGATACGCAGTATTTT. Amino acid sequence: CASSLATRIAGDTQYF.